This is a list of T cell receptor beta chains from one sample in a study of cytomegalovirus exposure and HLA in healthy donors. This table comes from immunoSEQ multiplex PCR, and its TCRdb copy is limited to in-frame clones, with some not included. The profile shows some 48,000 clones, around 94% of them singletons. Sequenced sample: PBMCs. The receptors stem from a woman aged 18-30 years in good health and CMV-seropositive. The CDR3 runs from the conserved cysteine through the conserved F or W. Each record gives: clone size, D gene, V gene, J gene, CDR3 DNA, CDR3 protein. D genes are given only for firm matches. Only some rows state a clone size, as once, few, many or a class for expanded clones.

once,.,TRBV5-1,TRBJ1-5,TGCGCCAGCAGCTTGGATGGCAGTAATCAGCCCCAGCATTTT,CASSLDGSNQPQHF
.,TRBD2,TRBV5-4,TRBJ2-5,TGTGCCAGCAGTTCGCCGGGACTAGAGTTCACGTCGCAAGAGACCCAGTACTTC,CASSSPGLEFTSQETQYF
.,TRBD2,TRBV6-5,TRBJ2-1,TGTGCCAGCAGTTACTCTCTTGCGGGAGCTGGGAATGAGCAGTTCTTC,CASSYSLAGAGNEQFF
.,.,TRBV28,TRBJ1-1,TGTGCCAGCAGTGTTACAGGGCGCACTGAAGCTTTCTTT,CASSVTGRTEAFF
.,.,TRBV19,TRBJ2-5,TGTGCCAGTAGTACGTCGACAGGTGGGGAGACCCAGTACTTC,CASSTSTGGETQYF
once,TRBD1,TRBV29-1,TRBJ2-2,TGCAGCGTTAATACAGGGGGCACCGGGGAGCTGTTTTTT,CSVNTGGTGELFF
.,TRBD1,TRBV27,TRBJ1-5,TGTGCCAGCAGTTTAGGGACAGGGGTTCAGCCCCAGCATTTT,CASSLGTGVQPQHF
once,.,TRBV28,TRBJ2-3,TGTGCCAGCAGTTTATGGTTTGGAGGGACCCGCACAGATACGCAGTATTTT,CASSLWFGGTRTDTQYF
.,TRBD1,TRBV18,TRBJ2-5,TGTGCCAGCTCACCACCCGGGACAGGGGAGGGGAAGACCCAGTACTTC,CASSPPGTGEGKTQYF
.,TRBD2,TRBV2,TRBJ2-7,TGTGCCAGCCGTGACTTAGTAGCGGGACCCTACGAGCAGTACTTC,CASRDLVAGPYEQYF
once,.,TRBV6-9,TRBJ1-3,TGTGCCAGCAGTTCGGACAGCCCTGGAAACACCATATATTTT,CASSSDSPGNTIYF
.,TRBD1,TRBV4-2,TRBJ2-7,TGTGCCAGCAGCCCGACCGTGGGACAGGGCACCCACGAGCAGTACTTC,CASSPTVGQGTHEQYF
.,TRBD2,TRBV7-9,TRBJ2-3,TGTGCCAGCAGCTCTACTAGCGGGAGCCTCACAGATACGCAGTATTTT,CASSSTSGSLTDTQYF
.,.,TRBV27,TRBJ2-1,TGTGCCAGCAGTTTGGCCCCAGGGGTCGGCGGTCACAATGAGCAGTTCTTC,CASSLAPGVGGHNEQFF
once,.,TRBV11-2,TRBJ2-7,TGTGCCAGCAGCAGGGGTGGGCGGACCTACGAGCAGTACTTC,CASSRGGRTYEQYF
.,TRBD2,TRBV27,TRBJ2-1,TGTGCCAGCAGTTTACAGTGGGAGGGCGATTACAATGAGCAGTTCTTC,CASSLQWEGDYNEQFF
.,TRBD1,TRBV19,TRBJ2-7,TGTGCCAGCGCCGACCGGGACAGGAGCGAGCAGTACTTC,CASADRDRSEQYF
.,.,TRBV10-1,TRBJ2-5,TGCGCCAGCAGTGAGAGCAGGGGGAGGGAGACCCAGTACTTC,CASSESRGRETQYF
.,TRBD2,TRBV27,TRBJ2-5,TGTGCCAGCAGCATCCGGGGGGGGACCCAGTACTTC,CASSIRGGTQYF
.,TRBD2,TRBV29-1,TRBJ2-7,TGCAGCACTACTAGCGGGCCCTACGAGCAGTACTTC,CSTTSGPYEQYF
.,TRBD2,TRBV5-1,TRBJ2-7,TGCGCCAGCAGTCTGCGGGGGACCTCCTACGAGCAGTACTTC,CASSLRGTSYEQYF
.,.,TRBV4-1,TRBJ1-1,TGCGCCAGCAGTTATCACTCGGGGGTTGAAGCTTTCTTT,CASSYHSGVEAFF
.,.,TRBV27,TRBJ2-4,TGTGCCAGCAGTTTACAGTTAGGGGGGGGCGTTGGGGAAAACATTCAGTACTTC,CASSLQLGGGVGENIQYF
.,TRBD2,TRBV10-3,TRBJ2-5,TGTGCCATCAGTGAGTCTGCTAGCGGAACAGAGACCCAGTACTTC,CAISESASGTETQYF
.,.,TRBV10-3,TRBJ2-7,TGTGCCAGCCAGGGTACCGCAACCTACGAGCAGTACTTC,CASQGTATYEQYF
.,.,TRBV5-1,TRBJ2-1,TGCGCCAGCAGCATTACTGGGACTGCCTCGAGAGATGAGCAGTTCTTC,CASSITGTASRDEQFF
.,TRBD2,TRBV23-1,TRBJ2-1,TGCGCCAGCAGTCAATCTTATCCAAGCGGGAAGGCTTACAATGAGCAGTTCTTC,CASSQSYPSGKAYNEQFF